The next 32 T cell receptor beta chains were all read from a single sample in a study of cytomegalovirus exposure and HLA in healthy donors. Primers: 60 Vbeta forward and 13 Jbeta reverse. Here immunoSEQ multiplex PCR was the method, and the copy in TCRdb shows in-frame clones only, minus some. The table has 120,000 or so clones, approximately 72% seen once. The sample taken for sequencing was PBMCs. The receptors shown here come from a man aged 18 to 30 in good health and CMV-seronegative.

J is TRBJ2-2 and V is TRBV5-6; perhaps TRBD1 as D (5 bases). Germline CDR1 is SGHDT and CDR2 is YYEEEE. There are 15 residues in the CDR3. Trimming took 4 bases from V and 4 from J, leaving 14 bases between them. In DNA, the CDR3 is TGTGCCAGCAGCCCGACAGCACCCGCCACCGGGGAGCTGTTTTTT. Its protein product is CASSPTAPATGELFF.

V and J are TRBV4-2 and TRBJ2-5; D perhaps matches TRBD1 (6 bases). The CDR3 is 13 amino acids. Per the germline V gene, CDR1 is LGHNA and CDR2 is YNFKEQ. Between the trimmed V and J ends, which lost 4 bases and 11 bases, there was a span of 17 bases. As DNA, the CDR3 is TGTGCCAGCAGCCTACTAAAGGCAGGGGAGCAGTACTTC. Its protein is CASSLLKAGEQYF.

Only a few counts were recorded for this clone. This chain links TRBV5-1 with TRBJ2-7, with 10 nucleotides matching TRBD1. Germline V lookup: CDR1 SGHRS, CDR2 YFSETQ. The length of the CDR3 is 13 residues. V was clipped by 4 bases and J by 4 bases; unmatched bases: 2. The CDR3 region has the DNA TGCGCCAGCAGCGGGACAGGGGATTACGAGCAGTACTTC. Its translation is CASSGTGDYEQYF.

For the CDR3, the DNA is TGTGCCAGCAGCTCAACGGACAGAATCAATCAGCCCCAGCATTTT. The encoded protein is CASSSTDRINQPQHF. The chain couples TRBV9 to TRBJ1-5; D might be TRBD1 (6 bases). The CDR3 runs to 15 residues. From germline, CDR1 is SGDLS and CDR2 YYNGEE. Trimming stripped 4 bases from V and 3 bases from J, with 14 bases between.

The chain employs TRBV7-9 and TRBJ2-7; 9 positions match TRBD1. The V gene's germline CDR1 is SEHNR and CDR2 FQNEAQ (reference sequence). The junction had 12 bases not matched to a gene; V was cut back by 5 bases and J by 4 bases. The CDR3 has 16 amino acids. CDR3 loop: CASSRTLTGGPYEQYF. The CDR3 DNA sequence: TGTGCCAGCAGCCGAACATTGACAGGGGGTCCGTACGAGCAGTACTTC.

CDR3 in DNA: TGTGCCAGCAGCCAGAGGACAGGGCAGGCCGAGGGAGGCGAGCAGTACTTC. Translation: CASSQRTGQAEGGEQYF. This chain uses TRBV14 with TRBJ2-7; 8 nucleotides line up with TRBD1. V gave up 3 bases and J gave up 6 bases; unmatched junction bases: 16. Germline V gives CDR1 SGHDN, CDR2 FVKESK. This CDR3 comprises 17 residues.

Here the CDR3 reads CASTKSGTAGGTYEQYF. The CDR3 region has the DNA TGTGCCAGCACCAAAAGCGGGACAGCGGGAGGTACCTACGAGCAGTACTTC. The V gene is TRBV7-8, the J gene TRBJ2-7, with 9 bases identical to TRBD2. Germline loops: CDR1 SGHVS, CDR2 FQNEAQ. The V and J ends lost 7 bases and 2 bases, in that order; junction bases with no gene match: 15. This CDR3 is built from 17 residues.

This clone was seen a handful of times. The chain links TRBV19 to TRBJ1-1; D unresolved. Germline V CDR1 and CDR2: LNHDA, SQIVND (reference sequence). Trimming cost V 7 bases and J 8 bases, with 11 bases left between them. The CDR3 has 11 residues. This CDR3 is CASKEAVEAFF. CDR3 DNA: TGTGCCAGTAAGGAGGCGGTCGAAGCTTTCTTT.

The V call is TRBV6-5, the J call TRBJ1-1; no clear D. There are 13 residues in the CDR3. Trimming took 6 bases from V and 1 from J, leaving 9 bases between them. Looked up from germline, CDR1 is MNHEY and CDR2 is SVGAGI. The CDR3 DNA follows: TGTGCCAGCAGACCCTCGGGGAACACTGAAGCTTTCTTT. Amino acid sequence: CASRPSGNTEAFF.

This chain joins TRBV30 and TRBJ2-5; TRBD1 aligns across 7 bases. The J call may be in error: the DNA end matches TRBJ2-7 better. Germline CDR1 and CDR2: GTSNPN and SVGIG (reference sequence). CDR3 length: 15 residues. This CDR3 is CAWGDSERFVGEQYF. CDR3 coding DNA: TGTGCCTGGGGGGACAGTGAGAGGTTTGTAGGCGAGCAGTACTTC.

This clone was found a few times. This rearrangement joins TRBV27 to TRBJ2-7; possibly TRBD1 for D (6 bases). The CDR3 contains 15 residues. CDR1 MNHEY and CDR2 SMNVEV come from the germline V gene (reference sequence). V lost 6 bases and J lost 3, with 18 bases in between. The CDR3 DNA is TGTGCCAGCAGCCCAGGGGTCAGGAGACACTACGAGCAGTACTTC. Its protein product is CASSPGVRRHYEQYF.

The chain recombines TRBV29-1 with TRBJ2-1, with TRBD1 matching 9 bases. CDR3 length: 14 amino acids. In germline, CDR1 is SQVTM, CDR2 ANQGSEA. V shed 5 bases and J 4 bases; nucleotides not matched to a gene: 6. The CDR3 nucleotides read TGCAGCGTTTACCGACAGGGGGGTTACAATGAGCAGTTCTTC. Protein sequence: CSVYRQGGYNEQFF.

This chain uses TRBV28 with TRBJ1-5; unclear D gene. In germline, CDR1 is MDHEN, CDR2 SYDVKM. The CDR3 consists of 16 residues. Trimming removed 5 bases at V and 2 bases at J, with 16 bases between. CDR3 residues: CASSAQSSYGNQPQHF. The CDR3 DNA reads TGTGCCAGCAGTGCGCAATCCTCCTACGGCAATCAGCCCCAGCATTTT.

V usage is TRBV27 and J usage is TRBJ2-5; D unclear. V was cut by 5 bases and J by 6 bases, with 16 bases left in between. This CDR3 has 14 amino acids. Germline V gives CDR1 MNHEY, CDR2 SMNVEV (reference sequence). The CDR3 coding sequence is TGTGCCAGCAGTCTCCGTGGAGCGAGGCAGACCCAGTACTTC. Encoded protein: CASSLRGARQTQYF.

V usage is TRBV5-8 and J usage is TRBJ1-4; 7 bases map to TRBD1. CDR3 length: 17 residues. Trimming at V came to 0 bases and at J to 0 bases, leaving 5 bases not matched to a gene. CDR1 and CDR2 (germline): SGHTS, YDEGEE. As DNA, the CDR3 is TGTGCCAGCAGCTTGGTTCTCAGGGGGGCAACTAATGAAAAACTGTTTTTT. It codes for CASSLVLRGATNEKLFF. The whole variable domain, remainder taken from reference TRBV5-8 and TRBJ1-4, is EAGVTQSPTHLIKTRGQQATLRCSPISGHTSVYWYQQALGLGLQFLLWYDEGEERNRGNFPPRFSGRQFPNYSSELNVNALELEDSALYLCASSLVLRGATNEKLFFGSGTQLSVL.

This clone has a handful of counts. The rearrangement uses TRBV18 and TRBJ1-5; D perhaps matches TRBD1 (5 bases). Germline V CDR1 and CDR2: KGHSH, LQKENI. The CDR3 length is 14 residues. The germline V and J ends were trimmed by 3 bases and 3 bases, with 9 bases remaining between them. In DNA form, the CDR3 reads TGTGCCAGCTCACCCGGACAACTCAATCAGCCCCAGCATTTT. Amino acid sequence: CASSPGQLNQPQHF.

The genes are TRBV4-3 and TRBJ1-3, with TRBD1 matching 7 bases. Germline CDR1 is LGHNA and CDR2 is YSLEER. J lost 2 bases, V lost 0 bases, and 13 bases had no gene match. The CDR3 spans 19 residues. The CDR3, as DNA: TGCGCCAGCAGCCAAGAGAGGGGGCTTATGGATTGGACTGGAAACACCATATATTTT. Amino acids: CASSQERGLMDWTGNTIYF.

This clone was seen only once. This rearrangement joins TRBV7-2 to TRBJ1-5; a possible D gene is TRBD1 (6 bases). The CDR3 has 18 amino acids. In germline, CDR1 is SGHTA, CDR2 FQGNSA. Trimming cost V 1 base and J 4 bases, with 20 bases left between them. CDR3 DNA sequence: TGTGCCAGCAGCTTAGATCGCCCCCCCGGACAGCTAAATCAGCCCCAGCATTTT. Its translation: CASSLDRPPGQLNQPQHF.

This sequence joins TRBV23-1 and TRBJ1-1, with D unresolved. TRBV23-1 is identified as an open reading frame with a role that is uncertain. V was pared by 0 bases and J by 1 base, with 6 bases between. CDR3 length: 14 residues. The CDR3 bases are TGCGCCAGCAGTCAATCCCGGTGGAACACTGAAGCTTTCTTT. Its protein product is CASSQSRWNTEAFF.

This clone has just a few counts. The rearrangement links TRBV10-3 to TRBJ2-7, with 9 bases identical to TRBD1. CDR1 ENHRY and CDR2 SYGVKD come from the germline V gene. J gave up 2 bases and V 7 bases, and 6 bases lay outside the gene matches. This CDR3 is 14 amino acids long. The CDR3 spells CAIKTGTGPYEQYF. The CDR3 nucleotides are TGTGCCATCAAAACCGGGACAGGGCCCTACGAGCAGTACTTC.

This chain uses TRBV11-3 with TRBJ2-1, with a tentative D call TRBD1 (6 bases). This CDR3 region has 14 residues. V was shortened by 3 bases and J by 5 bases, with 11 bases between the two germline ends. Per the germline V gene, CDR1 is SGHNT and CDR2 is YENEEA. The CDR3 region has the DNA TGTGCCAGCAGCTTGGCACAGGGAAACAATGAGCAGTTCTTC. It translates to CASSLAQGNNEQFF. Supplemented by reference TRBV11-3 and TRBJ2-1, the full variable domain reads EAGVVQSPRYKIIEKKQPVAFWCNPISGHNTLYWYLQNLGQGPELLIRYENEEAVDDSQLPKDRFSAERLKGVDSTLKIQPAELGDSAVYLCASSLAQGNNEQFFGPGTRLTVL.

The chain's CDR3 is CSVEWGLGAFF. DNA of the CDR3: TGCAGCGTTGAATGGGGCCTGGGGGCTTTCTTT. This sequence joins TRBV29-1 and TRBJ1-1; tentatively, D is TRBD1 (5 bases). CDR1 is SQVTM, CDR2 ANQGSEA, per germline. The V gene lost 2 bases and the J gene lost 11 bases, with 12 bases spanning the gap. The CDR3 covers 11 residues.

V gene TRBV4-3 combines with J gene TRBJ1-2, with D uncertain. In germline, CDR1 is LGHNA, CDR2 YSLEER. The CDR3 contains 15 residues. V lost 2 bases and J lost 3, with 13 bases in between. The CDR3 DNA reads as TGCGCCAGCAGCCAATTGTTACGAGTTGACTATGGCTACACCTTC. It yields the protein CASSQLLRVDYGYTF.

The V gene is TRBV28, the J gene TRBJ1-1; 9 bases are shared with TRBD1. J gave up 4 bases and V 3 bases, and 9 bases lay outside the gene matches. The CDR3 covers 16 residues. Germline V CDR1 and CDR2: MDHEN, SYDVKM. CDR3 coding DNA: TGTGCCAGCAGTTTCGAAACAGGGGGCCTTTTCACTGAAGCTTTCTTT. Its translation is CASSFETGGLFTEAFF.

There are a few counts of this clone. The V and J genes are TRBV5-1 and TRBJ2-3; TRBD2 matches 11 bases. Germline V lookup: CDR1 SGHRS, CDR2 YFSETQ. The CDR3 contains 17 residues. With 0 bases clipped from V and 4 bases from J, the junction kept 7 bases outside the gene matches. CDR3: CASSLDITSGRSDTQYF. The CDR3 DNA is TGCGCCAGCAGCTTGGATATAACTAGCGGGAGATCAGATACGCAGTATTTT.

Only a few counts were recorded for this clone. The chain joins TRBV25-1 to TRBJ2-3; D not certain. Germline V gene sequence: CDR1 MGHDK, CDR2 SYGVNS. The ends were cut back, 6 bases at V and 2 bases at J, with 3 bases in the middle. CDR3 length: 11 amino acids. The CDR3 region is CASSYTDTQYF. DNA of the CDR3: TGTGCCAGCAGCTACACAGATACGCAGTATTTT.

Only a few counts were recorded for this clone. The CDR3 protein is CASSSSTSEGETQYF. CDR3 coding DNA: TGTGCCAGCAGCTCATCGACTAGTGAGGGGGAGACCCAGTACTTC. The rearrangement links TRBV11-2 to TRBJ2-5, with D perhaps TRBD2 (6 bases). The CDR3 runs 15 residues. Germline CDR1 is SGHAT and CDR2 is FQNNGV. Trimming removed 4 bases from V and 5 bases from J, with 17 bases in between.

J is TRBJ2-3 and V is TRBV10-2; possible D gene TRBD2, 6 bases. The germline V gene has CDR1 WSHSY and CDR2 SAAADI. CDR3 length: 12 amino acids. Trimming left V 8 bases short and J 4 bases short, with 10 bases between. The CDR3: CASGGGADTQYF. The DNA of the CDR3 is TGCGCCAGCGGGGGAGGTGCAGATACGCAGTATTTT.

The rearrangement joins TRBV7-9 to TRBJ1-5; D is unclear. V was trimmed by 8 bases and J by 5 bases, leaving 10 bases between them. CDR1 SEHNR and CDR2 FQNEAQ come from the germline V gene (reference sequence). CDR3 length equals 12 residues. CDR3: CASAKRDQPQHF. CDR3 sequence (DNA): TGTGCCAGCGCAAAGCGGGATCAGCCCCAGCATTTT.

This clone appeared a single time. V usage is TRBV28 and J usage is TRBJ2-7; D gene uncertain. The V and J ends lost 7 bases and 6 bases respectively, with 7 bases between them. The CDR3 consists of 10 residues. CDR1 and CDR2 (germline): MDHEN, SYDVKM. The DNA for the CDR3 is TGTGCCAGCACGGTGCGCGAGCAGTACTTC. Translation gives CASTVREQYF.

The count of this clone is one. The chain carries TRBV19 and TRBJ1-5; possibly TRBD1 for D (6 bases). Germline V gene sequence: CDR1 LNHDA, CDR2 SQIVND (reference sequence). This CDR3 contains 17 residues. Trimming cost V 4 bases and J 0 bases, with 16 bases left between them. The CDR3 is CASSTSPGGYSNQPQHF. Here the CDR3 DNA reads TGTGCCAGTAGTACCTCTCCGGGGGGCTATAGCAATCAGCCCCAGCATTTT.

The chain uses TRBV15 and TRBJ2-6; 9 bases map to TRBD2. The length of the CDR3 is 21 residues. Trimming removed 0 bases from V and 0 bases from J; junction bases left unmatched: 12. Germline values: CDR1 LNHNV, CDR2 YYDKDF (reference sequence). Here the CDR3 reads CATSRDYRTSVQSSGANVLTF. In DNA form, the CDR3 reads TGTGCCACCAGCAGAGATTACAGGACTAGCGTTCAAAGCTCTGGGGCCAACGTCCTGACTTTC.